The sequence of this TCR beta chain was determined in a study of Ad26.COV2.S vaccination and SARS-CoV-2 variants. Study summary: Ad26.COV2.S given intramuscularly, once or twice 56 days apart.

Findings and caveats of the study: Measurement of non-spike TCR breadth gave similar results in vaccine and placebo recipients. Reported post-vaccination CD8+ and CD4+ T cell responses to spike showed substantial breadth.

Between the trimmed V and J ends, which lost 3 bases and 1 base, there was a span of 0 bases. In germline, CDR1 is LNHDA, CDR2 SQIVND (reference sequence). This CDR3 contains 11 residues. A note on this clone: Its antigen remains unidentified.

TCRdb's copy holds only in-frame clones and misses some; the assay was immunoSEQ multiplex PCR. Of about half a million clones listed, nearly 90% are singletons. Documented treatment: 15 to 20 received Ad26.COV2.S at low or high dose, single or two shots; about 5 received placebo; per-sample allocation not given. After the first vaccine or placebo injection, samples were drawn on day 63. Ad26 vector vaccine expressed Wuhan-strain SARS-CoV-2 spike. This material consisted of peripheral blood, taken in a trial of Ad26.COV2.S vaccine versus placebo. J is TRBJ1-2 and V is TRBV19; D gene ambiguous. The TCR originated in a person between 18 and 60 years old who received the Ad26.COV2.S COVID-19 vaccine or a placebo. The CDR3 DNA is TGTGCCAGTAGTATTAACTATGGCTACACCTTC. Translation: CASSINYGYTF.